Reported below is one T cell receptor beta chain. Sequencing used cDNA as its template, made by extracting RNA and reverse transcribing it. Sequenced by immunoSEQ multiplex PCR; TCRdb stores in-frame clones only, minus some. In the table there are 100,000 to 150,000 clones, roughly 55% of which are singletons. These data originate in a study of CD8+ T cells in alopecia areata. Overall study context: At a dose of 5 to 10 mg twice daily, oral tofacitinib was given to treated patients.

Treatment meaning: oral pan-JAK inhibitor, 5-10 mg twice daily. The material sequenced was CD4+ T cells sorted from blood, taken at week 4, from a patient treated with tofacitinib. This receptor was identified in a human donor with alopecia areata.

The CDR3 protein is CAWSVAADTQYF. The CDR3 DNA reads as TGTGCCTGGAGTGTTGCCGCCGATACGCAGTATTTT. The rearrangement joins TRBV30 to TRBJ2-3; D not certain. Between the trimmed V and J ends, which lost 0 bases and 6 bases, there was a span of 7 bases. CDR1 and CDR2 from the germline V gene are GTSNPN and SVGIG (reference sequence). The CDR3 loop spans 12 amino acids.